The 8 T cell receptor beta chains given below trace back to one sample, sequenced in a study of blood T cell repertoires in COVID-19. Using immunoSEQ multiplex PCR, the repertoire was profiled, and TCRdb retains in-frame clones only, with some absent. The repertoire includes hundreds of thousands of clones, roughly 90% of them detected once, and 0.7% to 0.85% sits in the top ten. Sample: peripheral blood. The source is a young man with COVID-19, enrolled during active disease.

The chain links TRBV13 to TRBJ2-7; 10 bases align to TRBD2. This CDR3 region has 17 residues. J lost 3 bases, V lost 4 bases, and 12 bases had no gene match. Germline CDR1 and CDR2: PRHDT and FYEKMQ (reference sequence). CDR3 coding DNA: TGTGCCAGCAGCTCGGGGGGGAGACTAGCGGGCCACTACGAGCAGTACTTC. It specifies CASSSGGRLAGHYEQYF.

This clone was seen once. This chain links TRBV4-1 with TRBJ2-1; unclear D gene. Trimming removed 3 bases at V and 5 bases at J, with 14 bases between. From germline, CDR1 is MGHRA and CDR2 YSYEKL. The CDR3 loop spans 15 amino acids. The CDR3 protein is CASSHGFYDNNEQFF. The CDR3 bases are TGCGCCAGCAGCCACGGCTTCTACGACAACAATGAGCAGTTCTTC.

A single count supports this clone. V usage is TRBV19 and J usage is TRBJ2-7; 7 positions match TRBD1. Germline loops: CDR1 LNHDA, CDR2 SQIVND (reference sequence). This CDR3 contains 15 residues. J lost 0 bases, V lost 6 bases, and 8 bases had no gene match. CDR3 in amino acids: CASRLGQSLSYEQYF. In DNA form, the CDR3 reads TGTGCCAGTAGACTGGGACAGTCCCTCTCCTACGAGCAGTACTTC. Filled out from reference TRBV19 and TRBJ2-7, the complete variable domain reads DGGITQSPKYLFRKEGQNVTLSCEQNLNHDAMYWYRQDPGQGLRLIYYSQIVNDFQKGDIAEGYSVSREKKESFPLTVTSAQKNPTAFYLCASRLGQSLSYEQYFGPGTRLTVT.

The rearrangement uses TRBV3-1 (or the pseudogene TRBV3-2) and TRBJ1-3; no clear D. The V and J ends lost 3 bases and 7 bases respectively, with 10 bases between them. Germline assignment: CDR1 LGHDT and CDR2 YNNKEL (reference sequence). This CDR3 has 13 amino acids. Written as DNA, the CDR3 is TGTGCCAGCAGCCACCTAGACGGGAACACCATATATTTT. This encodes CASSHLDGNTIYF.

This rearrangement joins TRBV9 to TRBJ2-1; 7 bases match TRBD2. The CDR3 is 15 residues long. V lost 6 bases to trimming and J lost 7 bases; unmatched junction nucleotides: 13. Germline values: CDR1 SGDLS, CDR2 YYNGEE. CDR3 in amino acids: CASNRLGGTNNEQFF. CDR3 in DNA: TGTGCCAGCAACCGACTAGGAGGGACTAATAATGAGCAGTTCTTC.

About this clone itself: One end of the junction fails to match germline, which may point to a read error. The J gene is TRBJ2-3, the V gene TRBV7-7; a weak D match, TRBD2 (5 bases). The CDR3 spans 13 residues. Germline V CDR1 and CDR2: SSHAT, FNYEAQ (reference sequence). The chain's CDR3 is CASSTEEGRTQYF. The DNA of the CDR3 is TGTGCTAGCAGCACCGAAGAAGGGAGAACGCAGTATTTT.

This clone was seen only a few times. CDR3 nucleotides: TGCGCCAGCAGCTGGGCTCGTAACACTGAAGCTTTCTTT. Translation gives CASSWARNTEAFF. The V call is TRBV5-1, the J call TRBJ1-1; D is undetermined. Per germline, CDR1 SGHRS and CDR2 YFSETQ. Between the trimmed V and J ends, which lost 3 bases and 2 bases, there was a span of 8 bases. The CDR3 totals 13 residues.

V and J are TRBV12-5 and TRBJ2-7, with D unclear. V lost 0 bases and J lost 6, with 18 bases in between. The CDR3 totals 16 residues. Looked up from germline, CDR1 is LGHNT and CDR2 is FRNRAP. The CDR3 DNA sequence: TGTGCTAGTGGTTTGGTCCTCATGAGAGGCTCTGGCGAGCAGTACTTC. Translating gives CASGLVLMRGSGEQYF.